Reported below is one TCR beta chain. Antigen: not known. These data are taken from a study of tissue T cells after allogeneic stem cell transplantation. Enrolled prospectively were adult allogeneic hematopoietic cell transplant recipients whose graft-versus-host disease was steroid-refractory. The germline gives CDR1 LNHDA, CDR2 SQIVND (reference sequence). V lost 0 bases and J lost 7, with 7 bases in between. The CDR3 has 13 amino acids. TCRdb's table, derived via immunoSEQ multiplex PCR, lists solely in-frame clones and lacks some. Counted here are 3,000 or so clones, around 68% occurring once; the ten biggest clones make up about 15%. Overall study findings and caveats: Blood and spleen captured only part of the tissue TCR repertoire.

Specimen: ascending colon tissue, collected at autopsy. V usage is TRBV19 and J usage is TRBJ1-5; no reliable D call. This TCR was recovered from a male patient at least 60 years old with steroid-refractory graft-versus-host disease after an allogeneic stem cell transplant. Some T cells may be the graft donor's. The CDR3, as DNA: TGTGCCAGTAGTATAGATCAGCGCCAGCCCCAGCATTTT. It codes for CASSIDQRQPQHF.